These 13 T cell receptor beta chains originate from one sample sequenced in a study of cytomegalovirus exposure and HLA in healthy donors. PCR amplification relied on 60 Vbeta primers (plus 13 Jbeta primers). Assay: immunoSEQ multiplex PCR; the TCRdb copy retains only in-frame clones and omits some. In the table there are approximately 160,000 clones, around four fifths of which are singletons. Sequenced input: PBMCs. The receptors derive from a woman aged 30 to 39 in good health and CMV-seropositive.

The genes are TRBV7-8 and TRBJ1-3; tentatively, D is TRBD1 (6 bases). Between the trimmed V and J ends, which lost 4 bases and 0 bases, there was a span of 16 bases. Germline V lookup: CDR1 SGHVS, CDR2 FQNEAQ. The CDR3 sequence is 17 residues long. This chain's CDR3 is CASSWVTGGLSGNTIYF. DNA of the CDR3: TGTGCCAGCAGCTGGGTGACAGGCGGCCTCTCTGGAAACACCATATATTTT.

V and J are TRBV30 and TRBJ1-1; D may be TRBD1 (5 bases). The CDR3 covers 16 residues. The V end lost 2 bases, the J end lost 0 bases, and 16 bases lay between the germline ends. Germline CDR1 and CDR2: GTSNPN and SVGIG (reference sequence). The CDR3 here is CAWSQWGGGMNTEAFF. The DNA of the CDR3 is TGTGCCTGGAGTCAATGGGGCGGGGGAATGAACACTGAAGCTTTCTTT. Based on the CDR3 plus reference TRBV30 and TRBJ1-1, the full variable domain is SQTIHQWPATLVQPVGSPLSLECTVEGTSNPNLYWYRQAAGRGLQLLFYSVGIGQISSEVPQNLSASRPQDRQFILSSKKLLLSDSGFYLCAWSQWGGGMNTEAFFGQGTRLTVV.

J is TRBJ2-3 and V is TRBV6-1; D is undetermined. Germline V gene sequence: CDR1 MNHNS, CDR2 SASEGT. This CDR3 has 13 amino acids. V lost 4 bases to trimming and J lost 1 base, with 6 bases between them. CDR3: CASSGARTDTQYF. For the CDR3, the DNA is TGTGCCAGCAGTGGGGCCCGCACAGATACGCAGTATTTT.

A few counts support this clone. This sequence joins TRBV5-5 and TRBJ1-5, with D tentatively TRBD1 (5 bases). The germline CDR1 and CDR2 sequences are SGHKS and YYEKEE (reference sequence). Trimming cost V 4 bases and J 5 bases, with 25 bases left between them. CDR3 size: 18 residues. CDR3 sequence (DNA): TGTGCCAGCAGCCTAGGGGCCTATGGGAACTTTGGTCATCAGCCCCAGCATTTT. Residues: CASSLGAYGNFGHQPQHF.

V gene TRBV28 combines with J gene TRBJ1-1, with TRBD1 identical over 9 bases. Losses at the gene ends were 3 bases for V and 2 bases for J; bases not matched to a gene: 7. Germline lookup yields CDR1 MDHEN and CDR2 SYDVKM. The CDR3 has 16 residues. CDR3 coding DNA: TGTGCCAGCAGTTTCGGGGACAGGGTTCCCAACACTGAAGCTTTCTTT. As protein: CASSFGDRVPNTEAFF.

The V call is TRBV2, the J call TRBJ2-5; D gene uncertain. The CDR3 sequence is 12 residues long. Germline V gives CDR1 SNHLY, CDR2 FYNNEI. V lost 6 bases and J lost 5, with 10 bases in between. CDR3 residues: CASSRTVETQYF. CDR3 in DNA: TGTGCCAGCAGCCGAACGGTGGAGACCCAGTACTTC.

V usage is TRBV4-2 and J usage is TRBJ2-7; the match to TRBD2 covers 9 bases. The CDR3 is 17 amino acids. With V trimmed by 0 bases and J by 4 bases, 10 bases remained unmatched. Germline V CDR1 and CDR2: LGHNA, YNFKEQ. The chain's CDR3 is CASSQDLGSGSLYEQYF. The CDR3 DNA sequence: TGTGCCAGCAGCCAAGATCTCGGTAGCGGGAGTTTGTACGAGCAGTACTTC.

The chain has TRBV2 and TRBJ1-5, with TRBD1 matching 7 bases. Per germline, CDR1 SNHLY and CDR2 FYNNEI. Trimming cost V 4 bases and J 5 bases; bases outside gene matches: 14. CDR3 length: 17 residues. CDR3 amino acids: CASSGPFPGTEDQPQHF. The CDR3 region has the DNA TGTGCCAGCAGTGGACCCTTTCCCGGGACAGAAGATCAGCCCCAGCATTTT. The full variable domain, its missing parts supplied by reference TRBV2 and TRBJ1-5, is EPEVTQTPSHQVTQMGQEVILRCVPISNHLYFYWYRQILGQKVEFLVSFYNNEISEKSEIFDDQFSVERPDGSNFTLKIRSTKLEDSAMYFCASSGPFPGTEDQPQHFGDGTRLSIL.

The J gene is TRBJ1-2, the V gene TRBV2; weak D call: TRBD1 (5 bases). V was clipped by 6 bases and J by 3 bases, with 11 bases between them. The CDR3 has 13 residues. Germline V gene data show CDR1 as SNHLY and CDR2 as FYNNEI. The DNA of the CDR3 is TGTGCCAGCAGGGTTACAGGTGACTATGGCTACACCTTC. Protein sequence: CASRVTGDYGYTF. Supplemented by reference TRBV2 and TRBJ1-2, the full variable domain reads EPEVTQTPSHQVTQMGQEVILRCVPISNHLYFYWYRQILGQKVEFLVSFYNNEISEKSEIFDDQFSVERPDGSNFTLKIRSTKLEDSAMYFCASRVTGDYGYTFGSGTRLTVV.

The CDR3 DNA is TGTGCCTGGAGTAGAGGGACAGCTAACTATGGCTACACCTTC. Its translation is CAWSRGTANYGYTF. This chain uses TRBV30 with TRBJ1-2; TRBD1 agrees at 7 bases. The CDR3 is 14 amino acids. Per germline, CDR1 GTSNPN and CDR2 SVGIG (reference sequence). The V and J ends lost 2 bases and 0 bases, in that order; junction bases with no gene match: 3.

This clone has more than one count but fewer than ten. V is TRBV6-1 and J is TRBJ1-2, with TRBD1 identical over 8 bases. The J segment lost 4 bases and the V segment lost 6 bases, leaving 10 bases of the junction unmatched. CDR1 is MNHNS and CDR2 is SASEGT in the germline V gene. The CDR3 has 15 amino acids. The CDR3 sequence is CASRNLGQGAYGYTF. DNA of the CDR3: TGTGCCAGCAGGAATCTAGGACAGGGAGCCTATGGCTACACCTTC.

The CDR3: CASSGRVGENYGYTF. The DNA for the CDR3 is TGTGCCAGCAGCGGCAGGGTAGGGGAAAACTATGGCTACACCTTC. V usage is TRBV7-9 and J usage is TRBJ1-2; D perhaps matches TRBD1 (5 bases). The CDR3 has 15 residues. Deletions cut 5 bases from V and 2 bases from J, with 15 bases between. From germline, CDR1 is SEHNR and CDR2 FQNEAQ (reference sequence).

This chain connects TRBV7-2 to TRBJ1-3; D not certain. Looked up from germline, CDR1 is SGHTA and CDR2 is FQGNSA. The germline V and J ends were trimmed by 1 base and 2 bases, with 12 bases remaining between them. The length of the CDR3 is 16 residues. Here the CDR3 reads CASSLGGGRAGNTIYF. In DNA, the CDR3 is TGTGCCAGCAGCTTAGGGGGTGGGAGGGCTGGAAACACCATATATTTT.